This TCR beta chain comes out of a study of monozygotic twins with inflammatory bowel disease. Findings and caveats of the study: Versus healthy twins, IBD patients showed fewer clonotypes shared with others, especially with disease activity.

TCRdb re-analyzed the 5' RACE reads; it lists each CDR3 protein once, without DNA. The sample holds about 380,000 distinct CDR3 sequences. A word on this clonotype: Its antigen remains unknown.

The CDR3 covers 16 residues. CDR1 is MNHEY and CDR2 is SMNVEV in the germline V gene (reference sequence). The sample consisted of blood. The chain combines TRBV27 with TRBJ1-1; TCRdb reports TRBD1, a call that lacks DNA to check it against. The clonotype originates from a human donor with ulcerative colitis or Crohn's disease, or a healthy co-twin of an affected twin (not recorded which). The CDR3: CASSPSGGETDTEAFF.